A single sample gave rise to the 13 T cell receptor beta chains below, sequenced in a study of blood T cell repertoires in COVID-19. Clones were read by immunoSEQ multiplex PCR, and TCRdb kept only the in-frame ones, dropping some. The sample lists around 230,000 clones; approximately 78% were seen once. Source material: peripheral blood. The origin of the receptors is a woman aged 55-75 years with active or convalescent COVID-19.

This rearrangement joins TRBV6-1 to TRBJ1-2, with 7 bases matching TRBD1. The germline gives CDR1 MNHNS, CDR2 SASEGT. V was clipped by 2 bases and J by 4 bases; unmatched bases: 7. CDR3 size: 15 residues. In DNA, the CDR3 is TGTGCCAGCAGTGAAAGGGCAGGGGGTGCCTATGGCTACACCTTC. This gives the protein CASSERAGGAYGYTF.

The chain combines TRBV19 with TRBJ1-1; the D is unclear. With 9 bases removed from V and 2 bases from J, the gap between germline ends came to 13 bases. In germline, CDR1 is LNHDA, CDR2 SQIVND (reference sequence). The CDR3 contains 13 residues. CDR3 nucleotides: TGTGCCAGCCGATGGGCCCAAAACACTGAAGCTTTCTTT. Translation: CASRWAQNTEAFF.

V and J are TRBV5-1 and TRBJ1-6; perhaps TRBD1 as D (5 bases). The CDR3 is 15 residues long. The V end lost 0 bases, the J end lost 7 bases, and 11 bases lay between the germline ends. CDR1 and CDR2 from the germline V gene are SGHRS and YFSETQ. CDR3 in amino acids: CASSLGGVTNSPLHF. The CDR3 nucleotides are TGCGCCAGCAGCTTGGGGGGGGTAACGAATTCACCCCTCCACTTT.

V is TRBV6-2 or TRBV6-3 and J is TRBJ2-7, with a tentative D call TRBD1 (5 bases). The CDR3 is 15 residues long. V was pared by 2 bases and J by 2 bases, with 13 bases between. Per germline, CDR1 MNHEY and CDR2 SVGEGT. CDR3 amino acids: CASSYRATDPYEQYF. The CDR3 DNA follows: TGTGCCAGCAGTTACCGAGCGACAGATCCCTACGAGCAGTACTTC.

Points on this clone: Distinct nucleotide sequences in the sample also encode this CDR3. The chain employs TRBV6-5 and TRBJ1-1, with D possibly TRBD1 on 6 matching bases. The CDR3 runs 13 residues. V shed 3 bases and J shed 3 bases, with 8 bases lying between them. Germline assignment: CDR1 MNHEY and CDR2 SVGAGI. DNA of the CDR3: TGTGCCAGCAGTTATAACAGGGACACTGAAGCTTTCTTT. Translation: CASSYNRDTEAFF.

The chain employs TRBV18 and TRBJ1-2; 7 bases align to TRBD1. CDR3 length equals 14 residues. The V gene end was trimmed by 2 bases and the J gene end by 9 bases; junction bases not matched to a gene: 9. Germline lookup yields CDR1 KGHSH and CDR2 LQKENI. CDR3 residues: CASSPVSQGESYTF. The CDR3 coding sequence is TGTGCCAGCTCACCAGTGAGCCAGGGGGAAAGCTACACCTTC.

This clone was seen a few times. This sequence joins TRBV5-1 and TRBJ1-2; TRBD1 matches 7 bases. The germline CDR1 and CDR2 sequences are SGHRS and YFSETQ. The length of the CDR3 is 14 residues. Trimming removed 8 bases from V and 7 bases from J; junction bases left unmatched: 14. CDR3 DNA: TGCGCCAGTAGCCAGGAGGGGGCAATTCGTGGCTACACCTTC. Translated, it gives CASSQEGAIRGYTF.

The DNA of the CDR3 is TGTGCCAGCAGTTTCGGGGGGAAAAACATTCAGTACTTC. It specifies CASSFGGKNIQYF. The chain recombines TRBV12-3 or TRBV12-4 with TRBJ2-4; TRBD2 matches 7 bases. After removal of 3 bases from V and 4 bases from J, the junction contained 0 bases not matched to a gene. This CDR3 has 13 amino acids.

This clone was recorded only once. The chain recombines TRBV6-5 with TRBJ1-1, with 9 positions matching TRBD1. Trimming took 2 bases from V and 1 from J; bases not matched to a gene: 2. The germline V gene encodes CDR1 MNHEY and CDR2 SVGAGI. The CDR3 extends over 15 amino acids. Here the CDR3 DNA reads TGTGCCAGCAGTTACCCGGGACAGGGGAACACTGAAGCTTTCTTT. Its translation is CASSYPGQGNTEAFF.

V and J are TRBV1 and TRBJ2-3; the table calls TRBD1, which could not be checked here. TRBV1 is deemed a pseudogene. The CDR3 extends over 17 amino acids. CDR3 bases: TGCACCAGCAGCCAACTCACGCACCAGGGCAGCACAGATACGCAGTATTTT. Translation gives CTSSQLTHQGSTDTQYF.

The rearrangement links TRBV7-3 to TRBJ2-6; TRBD1 is a possible D gene (6 bases). Germline V gene sequence: CDR1 SGHTA, CDR2 FQGTGA. Between the trimmed V and J ends, which lost 2 bases and 0 bases, there was a span of 8 bases. There are 16 residues in the CDR3. CDR3 region: CASSLGGNSGANVLTF. DNA for the CDR3: TGTGCCAGCAGCTTAGGGGGCAACTCTGGGGCCAACGTCCTGACTTTC.

The genes are TRBV5-8 and TRBJ1-2; 8 nucleotides agree with TRBD1. The germline V gene has CDR1 SGHTS and CDR2 YDEGEE. V was clipped by 0 bases and J by 4 bases; unmatched bases: 5. The CDR3 sequence is 15 residues long. The CDR3 protein is CASSLARGRGYGYTF. CDR3 sequence (DNA): TGTGCCAGCAGCTTGGCCAGGGGGCGAGGCTATGGCTACACCTTC.

The chain has TRBV7-9 and TRBJ1-4; D is possibly TRBD1 (5 bases). Trimming shortened V by 2 bases and J by 10 bases, and 20 bases separated the two germline ends. The CDR3 covers 16 residues. Germline CDR1 SEHNR, CDR2 FQNEAQ (reference sequence). CDR3 coding DNA: TGTGCCAGCAGCTTATTCCAGGGAAGGAAGGTGGGAAAACTGTTTTTT. Protein sequence: CASSLFQGRKVGKLFF.